This T cell receptor (beta chain) was sequenced in a study of blood T cell repertoires in COVID-19. Overall study context: COVID-19 samples collected from the United States, Italy and Spain covered acute and convalescent phases. Nucleic acid was either cDNA or gDNA, and it came from T cells, B-cell-depleted T cells, or PBMCs.

V lost 2 bases to trimming and J lost 5 bases; unmatched junction nucleotides: 7. The CDR3 extends over 16 amino acids. The germline V gene has CDR1 MGHRA and CDR2 YSYEKL. Authors' analysis steps: Amplified reference gene primers provided the basis for estimating nucleated cell counts. Assay used: immunoSEQ multiplex PCR; TCRdb lists only in-frame clones, some missing. That table gives V, J and clone size, and the DNA gave D and trimming. The table includes some 85,000 clones, 75% to 90% detected once. The sequence was collected from a woman of 80 years or more with acute or convalescent COVID-19. The rearrangement uses TRBV4-1 and TRBJ2-1; the match to TRBD2 covers 9 bases. The sample taken for sequencing was peripheral blood. The CDR3 region is CASSQNSGSRDNEQFF. CDR3 nucleotides: TGCGCCAGCAGCCAAAATAGCGGGAGTCGCGACAATGAGCAGTTCTTC.